This T cell receptor (beta chain) was captured in a study of a mutant IDH1 vaccine in newly diagnosed glioma. Overall study results and limits: The occurrence of vaccine-induced immune responses was seen in 93.3% of patients.

About this clone: Its target is unknown.

Profiling relied on immunoSEQ multiplex PCR, and the TCRdb table lists in-frame clones only, not all of them. Of over 75,000 clones detected, roughly 78% appear once; the ten largest clones hold around 7%. The V end lost 2 bases, the J end lost 2 bases, and 11 bases lay between the germline ends. Germline V gives CDR1 KGHSH, CDR2 LQKENI. The CDR3 sequence is 15 residues long. Described time point: baseline, week 1 (first vaccination visit). Described treatment: pre-vaccination baseline after standard-of-care therapy. The origin of this receptor is a man aged 35 to 55 with glioma. Specimen: PBMCs, collected from a glioma patient treated with radiotherapy, temozolomide or both. The V and J genes are TRBV18 and TRBJ2-3; D gene uncertain. CDR3 coding DNA: TGTGCCAGCTCACCAACTATGCAGGCCACAGATACGCAGTATTTT. It specifies CASSPTMQATDTQYF.